The source of this T cell receptor beta chain is a study of breast tumors, draining lymph nodes, adjacent tissues. Notes on the study in general: Compared with lymph nodes, tumors were less diverse; compared with nontumor tissue, more.

CDR1 is LGHNA, CDR2 YSLEER, per germline. The CDR3 totals 16 residues. V gave up 3 bases and J gave up 0 bases, with 9 bases separating them. A word on this clonotype: Antigen: not known.

A single record per CDR3 protein comes from TCRdb applying MiXCR to the multiplex PCR reads. The table shows about 200,000 distinct CDR3 sequences, with around 35% occurring only once. Samples came from axillary lymph nodes draining the breast cancer. The sample taken for sequencing was axillary lymph node tissue. The rearrangement uses TRBV4-3 and TRBJ2-6; no clear D. The receptor comes from a female donor with breast cancer. Some clones in this sample may be carry-over from other donors' samples. The CDR3, as DNA: TGCGCCAGCAGCCAGGCGGTATCCTCTGGGGCCAACGTCCTGACTTTC. Encoded protein: CASSQAVSSGANVLTF.